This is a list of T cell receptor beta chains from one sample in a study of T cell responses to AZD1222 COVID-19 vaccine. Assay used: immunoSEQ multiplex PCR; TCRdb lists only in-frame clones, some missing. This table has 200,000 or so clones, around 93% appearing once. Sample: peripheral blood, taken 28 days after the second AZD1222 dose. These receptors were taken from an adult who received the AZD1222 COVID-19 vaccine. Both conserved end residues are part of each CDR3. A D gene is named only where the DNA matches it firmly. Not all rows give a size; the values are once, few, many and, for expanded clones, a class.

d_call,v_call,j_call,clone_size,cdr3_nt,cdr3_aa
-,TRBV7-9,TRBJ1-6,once,TGTGCCAGCAGCCCCTCGGTTCCACAGGGCCCCGGTCGGCCCCTCCACTTT,CASSPSVPQGPGRPLHF
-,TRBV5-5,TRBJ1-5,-,TGTGCCAGCAGCTTTTCGTCCCCGGCGGGGCAGCCCCAGCATTTT,CASSFSSPAGQPQHF
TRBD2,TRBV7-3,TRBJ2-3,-,TGTGCCAGCAGCCTACTAGCGGGGGGTCTGGATACGCAGTATTTT,CASSLLAGGLDTQYF
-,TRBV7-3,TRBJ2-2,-,TGTGCCAGCAGCTCATCCCCCAGGGGGGGAGGAACCGGGGAGCTGTTTTTT,CASSSSPRGGGTGELFF
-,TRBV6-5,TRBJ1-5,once,TGTGCCAGCAGTTACGGTAGGGACCAGCCCCAGCATTTT,CASSYGRDQPQHF
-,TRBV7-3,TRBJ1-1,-,TGTGCCAGCAGCTTAAAAGGGTACGGGAACACTGAAGCTTTCTTT,CASSLKGYGNTEAFF
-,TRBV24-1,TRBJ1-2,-,TGTGCCACCAGTGATTTGATATATGGCTACACCTTC,CATSDLIYGYTF
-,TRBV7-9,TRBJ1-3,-,TGTGCCAGCAGCCCGGCAAAGCACTCTGGAAACACCATATATTTT,CASSPAKHSGNTIYF
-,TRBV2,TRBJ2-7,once,TGTGCCAGCAGGGCGGGTTACGAGCAGTACTTC,CASRAGYEQYF
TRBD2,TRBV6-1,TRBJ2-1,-,TGTGCCAGCAGTGACAGTAGCGGGGGGCGTACCCAGTACAATGAGCAGTTCTTC,CASSDSSGGRTQYNEQFF
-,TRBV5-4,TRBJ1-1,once,TGTGCCAGCAGCTTTGGTAGAATGAACACTGAAGCTTTCTTT,CASSFGRMNTEAFF
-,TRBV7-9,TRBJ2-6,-,TGTGCCAGCAGCTTACGGGGGGCGGCTGGGGCCAACGTCCTGACTTTC,CASSLRGAAGANVLTF
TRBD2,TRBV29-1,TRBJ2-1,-,TGCAGCGTCGAATTCCGCCAGCCGGGACTAGCTTCCTACAATGAGCAGTTCTTC,CSVEFRQPGLASYNEQFF
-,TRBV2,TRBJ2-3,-,TGTGCCAGCAGTTCCCTCGCATTCACAGATACGCAGTATTTT,CASSSLAFTDTQYF
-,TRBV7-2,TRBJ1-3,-,TGTGCCAGCAGCCCGAACTCTGGAAACACCATATATTTT,CASSPNSGNTIYF
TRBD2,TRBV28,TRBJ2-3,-,TGTGCCAGCAGTTTAAGGACTAGCGGTCGTGGAGATACGCAGTATTTT,CASSLRTSGRGDTQYF
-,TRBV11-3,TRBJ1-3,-,TGTGCCAGCAGCTTCTACTCCGGAAACACCATATATTTT,CASSFYSGNTIYF
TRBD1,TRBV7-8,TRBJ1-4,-,TGTGCCAGCAGCCCTGGACAGGGGGGTGAAAAACTGTTTTTT,CASSPGQGGEKLFF
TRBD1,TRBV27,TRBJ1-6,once,TGTGCCAGCAGCCTTACCCCGGGACAGGCGTACAGCTCCTATAATTCACCCCTCCACTTT,CASSLTPGQAYSSYNSPLHF
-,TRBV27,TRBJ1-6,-,TGTGCCAGCAGTTTACGGGGACCGGTGAGCTCCTATAATTCACCCCTCCACTTT,CASSLRGPVSSYNSPLHF
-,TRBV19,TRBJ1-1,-,TGTGCCAGTAGTATTCGCGGGGACACTGAAGCTTTCTTT,CASSIRGDTEAFF
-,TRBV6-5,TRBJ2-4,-,TGTGCCAGCACGGCCCCCCAGTTCATAGACATTCAGTACTTC,CASTAPQFIDIQYF
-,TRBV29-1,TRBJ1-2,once,TGCAGCGTTGCCTACACAGGGTATGGCTACACCTTC,CSVAYTGYGYTF
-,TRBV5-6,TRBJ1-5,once,TGTGCCAGCACTTTCCGGGGGGGGGCGAATCAGCCCCAGCATTTT,CASTFRGGANQPQHF
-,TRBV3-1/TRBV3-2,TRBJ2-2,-,TGTGCCAGCAGCCACAACACCGGGGAGCTGTTTTTT,CASSHNTGELFF
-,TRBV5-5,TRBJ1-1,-,TGTGCCAGCAGCTTGTCTGGACAGTTTCTTAACACTGAAGCTTTCTTT,CASSLSGQFLNTEAFF
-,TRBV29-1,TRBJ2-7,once,TGCAGCGTTGGGGCCCTCGGGGCGCATGGATACGAGCAGTACTTC,CSVGALGAHGYEQYF
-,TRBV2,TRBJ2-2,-,TGTGCCAGCAGTGTTGGGATCGGGGAGCTGTTTTTT,CASSVGIGELFF
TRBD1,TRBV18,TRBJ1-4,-,TGTGCCAGCTCGGAGAGACAGGGGGAAGGTGAAAAACTGTTTTTT,CASSERQGEGEKLFF
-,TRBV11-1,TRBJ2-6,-,TGTGCCAGCAGCTCCTCCCCAGGGGTCGGGGCCAACGTCCTGACTTTC,CASSSSPGVGANVLTF
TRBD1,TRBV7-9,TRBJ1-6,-,TGTGCCAGCAGCTCCGGGACAGGGACGAGCAATTCACCCCTCCACTTT,CASSSGTGTSNSPLHF
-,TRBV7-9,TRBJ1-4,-,TGTGCCAGCAGCTTTAGGGACGGGAATGAAAAACTGTTTTTT,CASSFRDGNEKLFF
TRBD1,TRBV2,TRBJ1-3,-,TGTGCCAGCAGTGGGGGACAGCGAACTGGAAACACCATATATTTT,CASSGGQRTGNTIYF
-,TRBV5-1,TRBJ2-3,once,TGCGCCAGCAGAAGTAGCTCTGATACGCAGTATTTT,CASRSSSDTQYF
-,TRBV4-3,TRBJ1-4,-,TGCGCCAGCAGCCAAGATCAGGATTGGGCCTCAAGCGATGAAAAACTGTTTTTT,CASSQDQDWASSDEKLFF
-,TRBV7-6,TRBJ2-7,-,TGTGCCAGCAGCTTAGTTTTCGCGGGCACCTACGAGCAGTACTTC,CASSLVFAGTYEQYF
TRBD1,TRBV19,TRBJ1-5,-,TGTGCCAGTGGGGGGACAGGTAGCAATCAGCCCCAGCATTTT,CASGGTGSNQPQHF
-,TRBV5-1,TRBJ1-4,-,TGCGCCAGCAGCCCAGGGAGAGAGAATGAAAAACTGTTTTTT,CASSPGRENEKLFF
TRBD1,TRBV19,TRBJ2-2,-,TGTGCCAGTAGCCCGAGACAGGGGAACACCGGGGAGCTGTTTTTT,CASSPRQGNTGELFF
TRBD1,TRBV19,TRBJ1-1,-,TGTGCCAGTAGTATAGGAAGGGACAGCACTGAAGCTTTCTTT,CASSIGRDSTEAFF
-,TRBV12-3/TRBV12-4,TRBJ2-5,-,TGTGCCAGCAGAGCGACTGGGCAAGAGACCCAGTACTTC,CASRATGQETQYF
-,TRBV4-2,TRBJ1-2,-,TGTGCCAGCAGCCAAGACATTCACTATGGCTACACCTTC,CASSQDIHYGYTF
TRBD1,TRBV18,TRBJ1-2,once,TGTGCCAGCTCACCACCGATAGTTCAGGGGGCCGGCTACACCTTC,CASSPPIVQGAGYTF